The T cell receptor (beta chain) described here comes from a study of blood T cell repertoires in COVID-19. On the study more broadly: Sites across the United States, Italy and Spain contributed samples from acute and convalescent COVID-19. The analysed material was cDNA or gDNA that came from T cells, B-cell-depleted T cells, or PBMCs.

Germline V lookup: CDR1 SGHKS, CDR2 YYEKEE (reference sequence). V lost 4 bases to trimming and J lost 0 bases; unmatched junction nucleotides: 6. The length of the CDR3 is 15 residues. Only a few counts were recorded for this clone. In the original processing: Estimation of nucleated cell counts relied on the amplification of reference gene primers. The repertoire was sequenced with immunoSEQ multiplex PCR; TCRdb's copy has only in-frame clones and lacks some. V, J and clone size are taken as reported in that table, and D and trimming were inferred from the DNA itself. In the table there are 50,000 to 70,000 clones, about 89% of which are singletons.

The TCR was taken from a man aged 55 to 69 with active or convalescent COVID-19. This chain links TRBV5-5 with TRBJ2-7, with 8 bases that match TRBD1. Sample: peripheral blood. In DNA, the CDR3 is TGTGCCAGCAGCGAGGGGACAGGCCGCTCCTACGAGCAGTACTTC. Protein: CASSEGTGRSYEQYF.